These T cell receptor beta chains were read from a single sample in a study of T cell responses to AZD1222 COVID-19 vaccine. Assay used: immunoSEQ multiplex PCR; TCRdb lists only in-frame clones, some missing. The sample lists around 160,000 clones, approximately 88% occurring once. Material: peripheral blood, obtained on day 0 of AZD1222 vaccination. The receptors here all came from an adult in good health. Both conserved end residues are part of each CDR3. Each record gives: J gene, clone size, D gene, V gene, CDR3 DNA, CDR3 protein. The D gene is left open where the match is weak. Clone size, where shown, is once, few, many, or a class for clones that have expanded.

j_gene: TRBJ2-5; abundance: NA; d_gene: NA; v_gene: TRBV20-1; CDR3nt: TGCAGTGCTAGTACCGTGCAGAGCGGGCCAGAGACCCAGTACTTC; CDR3aa: CSASTVQSGPETQYF
j_gene: TRBJ2-5; abundance: NA; d_gene: NA; v_gene: TRBV12-3/TRBV12-4; CDR3nt: TGTGCCAGCAGTTTACGACAAAAAGAGACCCAGTACTTC; CDR3aa: CASSLRQKETQYF
j_gene: TRBJ1-1; abundance: NA; d_gene: NA; v_gene: TRBV6-1; CDR3nt: TGTGCCAGCAGTCTTGCTAGACAGGCGAACACTGAAGCTTTCTTT; CDR3aa: CASSLARQANTEAFF
j_gene: TRBJ2-7; abundance: NA; d_gene: NA; v_gene: TRBV6-6; CDR3nt: TGTGCCAGCAGTTACGGAGGGACGGGGGACTACGAGCAGTACTTC; CDR3aa: CASSYGGTGDYEQYF
j_gene: TRBJ1-4; abundance: NA; d_gene: NA; v_gene: TRBV5-6; CDR3nt: TGTGCCAGCAGCTTCGGGTTTAATGAAAAACTGTTTTTT; CDR3aa: CASSFGFNEKLFF
j_gene: TRBJ2-5; abundance: few; d_gene: NA; v_gene: TRBV18; CDR3nt: TGTGCCAGCTCACTACAGGGCGGGGAGACCCAGTACTTC; CDR3aa: CASSLQGGETQYF
j_gene: TRBJ1-5; abundance: once; d_gene: NA; v_gene: TRBV27; CDR3nt: TGTGCCAGCACCGGAGGGTTGAATCAGCCCCAGCATTTT; CDR3aa: CASTGGLNQPQHF
j_gene: TRBJ2-2; abundance: NA; d_gene: NA; v_gene: TRBV18; CDR3nt: TGTGCCAGCTCACCTCGGACTGTTTCGAACACCGGGGAGCTGTTTTTT; CDR3aa: CASSPRTVSNTGELFF
j_gene: TRBJ1-1; abundance: NA; d_gene: NA; v_gene: TRBV15; CDR3nt: TGTGCCACCAGCAGAGATAGGACGGGTGGGGCTTTCTTT; CDR3aa: CATSRDRTGGAFF
j_gene: TRBJ1-5; abundance: NA; d_gene: NA; v_gene: TRBV2; CDR3nt: TGTGCCAGCAGTTCACAGGGAACTAGCAATCAGCCCCAGCATTTT; CDR3aa: CASSSQGTSNQPQHF